One sample yielded the 8 T cell receptor beta chains listed below, sequenced in a study of T-cell memory formation after mild COVID-19. Each CDR3 protein gets one entry after TCRdb re-called the 5' RACE reads with MiXCR. The sample includes roughly 180,000 distinct CDR3 sequences, 11% of them seen just once. Material: PBMCs or a T cell subset sorted from them (not recorded which). These receptors all stem from a man between 18 and 29 years old who had mild COVID-19 (a few samples of this study predate the infection). Cell type and time point are not known.

The chain joins TRBV20-1 to TRBJ1-1; TRBD1 matches at 7 bases. V dropped 1 base and J dropped 0; count of bases not matched to a gene: 5. The V gene's germline CDR1 is DFQATT and CDR2 SNEGSKA (reference sequence). CDR3 length: 15 residues. The CDR3 sequence is CSARGGGSLNTEAFF. Written as DNA, the CDR3 is TGCAGTGCTAGAGGAGGGGGCAGTCTGAACACTGAAGCTTTCTTT.

The CDR3 here is CASSWGLAGELFF. The DNA for the CDR3 is TGTGCCAGCAGTTGGGGGCTTGCCGGGGAGCTGTTTTTT. V usage is TRBV6-5 and J usage is TRBJ2-2, with D possibly matching TRBD1 (6 bases). This CDR3 is built from 13 residues. The ends were cut back, 4 bases at V and 6 bases at J, with 9 bases in the middle. Per germline, CDR1 MNHEY and CDR2 SVGAGI.

Here the CDR3 DNA reads TGCGCCAGCAGCTTGGAGCCAGCGGGGGCCCAAGAGACCCAGTACTTC. Protein: CASSLEPAGAQETQYF. The chain carries TRBV5-1 and TRBJ2-5; 8 nucleotides align to TRBD2. The V and J ends lost 0 bases and 1 base, in that order; junction bases with no gene match: 5. Germline V gene sequence: CDR1 SGHRS, CDR2 YFSETQ. This CDR3 spans 16 amino acids.

The chain uses TRBV21-1 and TRBJ2-7. TRBV21-1 corresponds to a pseudogene. The CDR3 extends over 13 amino acids. CDR3 residues: CASSKEKGYEQYF. In DNA form, the CDR3 reads TGTGCCAGCAGCAAAGAAAAGGGCTACGAGCAGTACTTC.

This clonotype was detected only a few times. This chain connects TRBV4-3 to TRBJ2-3; D ambiguous. Trimming removed 1 base at V and 2 bases at J, with 28 bases between. CDR1 is LGHNA and CDR2 is YSLEER in the germline V gene. This CDR3 is 21 amino acids long. CDR3 loop: CASSQGKWRGSPADSTDTQYF. CDR3 coding DNA: TGCGCCAGCAGCCAAGGGAAGTGGAGAGGCAGCCCTGCCGATTCCACAGATACGCAGTATTTT.

This sequence joins TRBV5-1 and TRBJ2-1; D unclear. The germline V gene encodes CDR1 SGHRS and CDR2 YFSETQ. The CDR3 is 14 residues long. V shed 0 bases and J shed 5 bases, with 9 bases lying between them. CDR3 DNA: TGCGCCAGCAGCTTGGTGGGCCCCAACAATGAGCAGTTCTTC. It is translated as CASSLVGPNNEQFF.

CDR3: CASSHNGQGAGGYTF. CDR3 nucleotide sequence: TGCGCCAGCAGCCACAACGGACAGGGAGCAGGTGGCTACACCTTC. The chain employs TRBV5-1 and TRBJ1-2, with TRBD1 identical over 8 bases. The germline gives CDR1 SGHRS, CDR2 YFSETQ. V dropped 4 bases and J dropped 7; count of bases not matched to a gene: 12. CDR3 length equals 15 residues. Full variable domain (rest looked up from reference TRBV5-1 and TRBJ1-2): KAGVTQTPRYLIKTRGQQVTLSCSPISGHRSVSWYQQTPGQGLQFLFEYFSETQRNKGNFPGRFSGRQFSNSRSEMNVSTLELGDSALYLCASSHNGQGAGGYTFGSGTRLTVV.

This clonotype was recorded a few times. This chain connects TRBV4-3 to TRBJ2-7; tentatively, D is TRBD1 (6 bases). CDR3 length: 13 amino acids. The V gene lost 2 bases and the J gene lost 1 base, with 6 bases spanning the gap. Per germline, CDR1 LGHNA and CDR2 YSLEER. The CDR3 nucleotides are TGCGCCAGCAGCCAACAGGGGTCCTACGAGCAGTACTTC. Translating it yields CASSQQGSYEQYF.